This T cell receptor beta chain was retrieved from a study of OX40 agonist ivuxolimab in advanced cancers. Overall study: With ivuxolimab, an agonistic anti-OX40 (CD134) antibody, patients were treated. A diagnosis of hepatocellular carcinoma, melanoma, renal cell or head and neck cancer was present in dose-escalation patients.

The CDR3 totals 15 residues. CDR1 is SGHVS and CDR2 is FNYEAQ in the germline V gene. Trimming took 2 bases from V and 1 from J, leaving 10 bases between them. Patients with autoimmune history or systemic immunosuppression were excluded. Here immunoSEQ multiplex PCR was the method, and the copy in TCRdb shows in-frame clones only, minus some. The sample yields more than 50,000 clones, roughly nine tenths seen once. This sequence joins TRBV7-6 and TRBJ2-3; tentatively, D is TRBD1 or TRBD2 (5 bases each). The TCR comes from an adult with an advanced solid tumor such as melanoma, head and neck, liver or kidney cancer. The sequencing used CD4+ or CD8+ T cells sorted from blood, collected in a trial of the OX40 agonist ivuxolimab. Here the CDR3 DNA reads TGTGCCAGCAGCTTATTAATGGGGGGCACAGATACGCAGTATTTT. Translation: CASSLLMGGTDTQYF.